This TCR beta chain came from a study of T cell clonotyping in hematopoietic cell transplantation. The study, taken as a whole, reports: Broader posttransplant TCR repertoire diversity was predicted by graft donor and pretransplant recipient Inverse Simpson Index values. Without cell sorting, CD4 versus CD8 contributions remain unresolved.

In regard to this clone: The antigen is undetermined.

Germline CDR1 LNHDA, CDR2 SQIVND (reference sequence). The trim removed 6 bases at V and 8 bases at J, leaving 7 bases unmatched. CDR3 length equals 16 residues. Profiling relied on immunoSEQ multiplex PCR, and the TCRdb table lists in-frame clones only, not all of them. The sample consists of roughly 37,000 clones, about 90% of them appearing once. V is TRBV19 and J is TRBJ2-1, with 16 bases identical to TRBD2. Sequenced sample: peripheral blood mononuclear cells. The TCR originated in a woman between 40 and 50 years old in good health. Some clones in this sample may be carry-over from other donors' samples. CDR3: CASRPGTSGRADEQFF. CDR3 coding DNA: TGTGCCAGTAGACCGGGGACTAGCGGGAGGGCCGATGAGCAGTTCTTC.